This is a list of T cell receptor beta chains from one sample in a study of T-cell reconstitution after alpha-beta-depleted transplantation in children. One entry per CDR3 protein, called by TCRdb with MiXCR from the PCR reads. The sample has around 300,000 distinct CDR3 sequences, 11% seen once. Sequencing used peripheral blood, obtained 180 days after TCRalphabeta/CD19-depleted stem cell transplant. These receptors came from a male patient between 2 and 10 years old who had a stem cell transplant for chronic granulomatous disease, so the T cells may come from the graft donor. CDR3s include the opening cysteine and the closing phenylalanine or tryptophan.

TRBJ2-1 TRBV20-1 CSAKGRAYNEQFF
TRBJ2-1 TRBV4-1 CASSQEIPRGNEQFF
TRBJ2-7 TRBV6-1 CASIGAGGLHEQYF
TRBJ2-2 TRBV4-1 CASSQVELAGAPTGELFF
TRBJ2-2 TRBV6-1 CASRLAGGPRGTGELFF
TRBJ2-3 TRBV6-1 CASSARLRRGSDTQYF
TRBJ1-5 TRBV20-1 CSARDRTGSLLNQPQHF
TRBJ2-3 TRBV5-1 CASSLGLDRLGTDTQYF
TRBJ1-2 TRBV4-2 CASSRGVSYGYTF
TRBJ2-1 TRBV5-5 CASSLAPSWGRDNEQFF
TRBJ1-1 TRBV3-1 CASRLNLNTEAFF
TRBJ1-1 TRBV18 CASALSGTEAFF
TRBJ2-1 TRBV5-1 CASSLEWGEQFF
TRBJ1-1 TRBV5-1 CASSFGTGVCQAFF
TRBJ1-5 TRBV19 CASSILDQPQHF
TRBJ2-3 TRBV27 CASRPAGIGADTQYF
TRBJ1-4 TRBV25-1 CASSDRHPGNEKLFF
TRBJ2-1 TRBV10-2 CASRTNNEQFF
TRBJ2-3 TRBV18 CASSPREGDSDTQYF
TRBJ2-1 TRBV20-1 CSARPSRINEQFF
TRBJ2-1 TRBV29-1 CSVEWDYNEQFF
TRBJ1-5 TRBV18 CASSPPGRALIYQPQHF
TRBJ2-7 TRBV6-5 CASSYSTQGALYEQYF
TRBJ1-1 TRBV28 CASSQTARLGAFF
TRBJ2-3 TRBV20-1 CSATGTGRTDTQYF
TRBJ2-7 TRBV5-1 CASSLAGQVFGEQYF
TRBJ1-2 TRBV15 CATSRYSGTGGHGYTF
TRBJ2-1 TRBV12-3/TRBV12-4 CASSLRTGVSDEQFF
TRBJ2-5 TRBV29-1 CSVDPGSQYF
TRBJ2-1 TRBV5-4 CASSLNDRPRFF
TRBJ2-3 TRBV10-1 CANFRQGRADTQYF
TRBJ2-7 TRBV30 CAWRTSGTYEQYF
TRBJ2-4 TRBV20-1 CSARDLNIQYF
TRBJ2-3 TRBV18 CASSPLGQGSDTQYF
TRBJ1-1 TRBV28 CASSSGPVGATEAFF
TRBJ2-1 TRBV2 CASGTFIPSGGAGRSYNEQFF
TRBJ2-1 TRBV5-1 CASSLGRTSEFNEQFF
TRBJ2-2 TRBV5-1 CASSFTSPGTGAGELFF
TRBJ2-5 TRBV20-1 CSAKDREQETQYF
TRBJ2-3 TRBV7-3 CASSLERVGGADTQYF
TRBJ2-5 TRBV5-5 CASSPDSQQETQYF
TRBJ2-6 TRBV20-1 CSARNDRGSGANVLTF
TRBJ2-3 TRBV20-1 CSALYGTSGSTDTQYF
TRBJ2-2 TRBV28 CASSPLANTGELFF
TRBJ2-1 TRBV20-1 CSARDLPGGYNEQFF
TRBJ2-7 TRBV28 CASTPFRTAYEQYF
TRBJ2-1 TRBV6-5 CASSYSALAGVERVNEQFF
TRBJ2-1 TRBV5-1 CASSFVSPQEQFF
TRBJ2-2 TRBV28 CASTGTYNTGELFF
TRBJ2-4 TRBV5-1 CASSLTPNIQYF
TRBJ2-2 TRBV27 CASSFASNTGELFF
TRBJ2-2 TRBV6-4 CASSAGAHNTGELFF
TRBJ2-7 TRBV18 CASSPRSTGSYEQYF
TRBJ2-3 TRBV5-1 CASSLAQGDAQYF